The T cell receptor beta chain described here comes from a study of blood T cell repertoires in COVID-19. The CDR3 sequence is 18 residues long. V was pared by 0 bases and J by 4 bases, with 22 bases between. Looked up from germline, CDR1 is LGHNT and CDR2 is FRNRAP. Generated by immunoSEQ multiplex PCR, the TCRdb table keeps only in-frame clones and is missing some. This table has over 200,000 clones, around nine tenths appearing once. This TCR came from a man in his forties who had recovered from COVID-19. The chain links TRBV12-5 to TRBJ2-7; perhaps TRBD2 as D (6 bases). Source material: peripheral blood. CDR3 in DNA: TGTGCTAGTGGTTTGGTACTACGGACCGGGAGCTACCCTTACGAGCAGTACTTC. Its translation is CASGLVLRTGSYPYEQYF.